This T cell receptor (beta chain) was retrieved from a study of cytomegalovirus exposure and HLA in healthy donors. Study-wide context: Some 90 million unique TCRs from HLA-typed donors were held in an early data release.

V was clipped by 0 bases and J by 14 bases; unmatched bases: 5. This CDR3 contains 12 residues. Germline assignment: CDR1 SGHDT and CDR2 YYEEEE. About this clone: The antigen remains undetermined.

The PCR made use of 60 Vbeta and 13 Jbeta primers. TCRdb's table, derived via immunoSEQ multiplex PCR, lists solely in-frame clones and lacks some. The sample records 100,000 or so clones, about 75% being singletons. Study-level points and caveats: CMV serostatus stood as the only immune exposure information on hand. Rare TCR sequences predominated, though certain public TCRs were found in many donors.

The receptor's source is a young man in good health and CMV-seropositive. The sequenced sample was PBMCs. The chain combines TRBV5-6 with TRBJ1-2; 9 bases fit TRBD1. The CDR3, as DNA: TGTGCCAGCAGCTTGGCCGCGACAGGGGGGACCTTC. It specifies CASSLAATGGTF.